Detailed here is one TCR beta chain. This clone has at least ten counts. The clone's antigen remains unknown. Base-call qualities are not available, and no considerably larger clone is one nucleotide away. This sample was taken from a study of cytotoxic CD8 clonotypes in ibrutinib-treated CLL (dated by TCRdb to the early 2020s). A note on the overall study: The cohort included some 14 treatment-naive and ten to twelve relapsed/refractory patients; 17 to 18 were IGHV unmutated. On average, each sample yielded around 250,000 productive templates and tens of thousands of productive rearrangements. Cryopreserved peripheral blood mononuclear cells were collected before treatment, at response, and at either disease progression or sustained remission. Every sample from remission and from progressive disease was obtained while the patients were still on ibrutinib. Of the approximately 90 participants in the trial, about two dozen had longitudinal samples available. Responses were partial in roughly 24 patients and complete in 2; after median around 68 months follow-up, around 15 stayed in remission and 12 progressed. Samples at response were collected after a median of about 12 months of treatment, with a range of about 6 to 40 months. The study at large found these results: Public clonotypes were rare and either shrank or stayed stable during treatment, and the rise in clonality at ibrutinib response reflected expansion of private clonotypes. At baseline, clonality was higher than in age-matched healthy donors and showed a strong correlation with circulating CD8+ T-cell counts. Clonality increased at ibrutinib response, stayed stable in sustained remission, and fell back toward baseline at progression. Sampling times were not matched between patients in sustained remission and patients whose disease was progressing, and lymph node repertoires were not examined.

The intended sense of this specimen's time point label: approximately 25 months on ibrutinib. For TCR beta library preparation, approximately 2 micrograms of genomic DNA were extracted from the cryopreserved PBMCs. Longitudinal blood samples from CLL patients receiving ibrutinib monotherapy were subjected to high-throughput TCR beta sequencing. Patients were enrolled in a phase 2 open-label single-center ibrutinib monotherapy trial. The goal of deep resolution MiSeq sequencing was a depth between 1 in 1 million and 1 in 200,000 T cells, and coverage averaged 10x per clonotype. TCR beta libraries were generated with the immunoSEQ hsTCRB Kit. Per the original workflow: ImmunoSEQ Data Assistant and ImmunoSEQ Analyzer were used for data analysis, and V, D and J genes were assigned according to IMGT definitions. Clonality, which ranges from 0 to 1, was calculated by subtracting the normalized Shannon entropy of productive rearrangement frequencies from one. Only overrepresented clonotypes making up at least 0.05% of each patient's repertoire were included in the public clonotype analysis. Repertoires from some 13 age-matched healthy donors in immuneACCESS were used as clonality controls. This immuneACCESS table, as held by TCRdb, lists in-frame sequences with V and J called but not all clones. Of the missing ones, under half trace to an unresolved V gene in checked studies; the others have no known cause. V and J calls and clone size are those listed in that table; D and trimming were worked out from the DNA. The sample table holds 140,000 to 150,000 clones, of which approximately 80% were seen once. The leading ten clones occupy 5.1% of the sample.

This clonotype was sampled from a human donor with chronic lymphocytic leukemia. The starting material was PBMCs, obtained after 24 months of ibrutinib treatment.

The CDR3 is CASSPLAPPDTQYF. The DNA sequence is as follows: TGTGCCAGCAGCCCCCTAGCCCCCCCAGATACGCAGTATTTT. The chain employs TRBV9 and TRBJ2-3; tentative D gene TRBD2, with 5 bases matching. Cut back by 4 bases and 4 bases, the V and J ends lie 13 bases apart. In the germline V gene, CDR1 corresponds to SGDLS and CDR2 to YYNGEE. The CDR3 numbers 14 residues from cysteine through phenylalanine. Only CDR3 DNA is held: 42 bases, read in frame from base 1. Outside the CDR3, residues come from the reference TRBV9 and TRBJ2-3 proteins, so the full variable domain is: DSGVTQTPKHLITATGQRVTLRCSPRSGDLSVYWYQQSLDQGLQFLIQYYNGEERAKGNILERFSAQQFPDLHSELNLSSLELGDSALYFCASSPLAPPDTQYFGPGTRLTVL.